This TCR beta chain stems from a study of cytomegalovirus exposure and HLA in healthy donors. Study observations and caveats: Sequencing likely caused a cluster of highly shared sequence variants.

Notes on this clone: The antigen remains unidentified.

PCR amplification relied on 60 Vbeta primers (plus 13 Jbeta primers). As processed by the authors: Tens of millions of unique TCR beta chains, around 11 million of them shared, were counted by a later analysis. TCRdb's table, derived via immunoSEQ multiplex PCR, lists solely in-frame clones and lacks some. V and J calls and clone size are those listed in that table; D and trimming were worked out from the DNA. The data contain about 160,000 clones, roughly four fifths of them singletons. This clonotype was sampled from a woman in her forties or fifties in good health and CMV-seropositive. The sequencing sample was made of PBMCs.

CDR3 residues: CASSLELAGPGTQYF. Written as DNA, the CDR3 is TGTGCCAGCAGCTTGGAACTAGCGGGCCCCGGTACGCAGTATTTT. This sequence joins TRBV5-8 and TRBJ2-3; 9 nucleotides match TRBD2. Looked up from germline, CDR1 is SGHTS and CDR2 is YDEGEE. The length of the CDR3 is 15 residues. The J segment lost 8 bases and the V segment lost 0 bases, leaving 7 bases of the junction unmatched.